This T cell receptor beta chain was retrieved from a study of T cell therapy after organ transplantation. Turning to the study itself: Expansion used a peptide pool of 30 HLA class I and II CMV epitopes. A median of 1.92 x 10^8 CMV-specific T cells was infused in 2 to 6 doses. Long-term post-therapy samples: blood collected 20 to 29 weeks after completing therapy.

As regards this clone: Its cognate antigen is unknown.

Specified time point: 20-29 weeks after completion of therapy. Data came from immunoSEQ multiplex PCR; TCRdb stores just in-frame clones and leaves some out. The sample shows fewer than 25,000 clones, roughly 89% of them seen only once. This receptor was identified in a human patient who had received a solid organ transplant and had CMV disease. Some T cells may originate from the graft donor. The sequencing used CD8+ T cells from blood, collected after autologous CMV-specific T cell therapy.

The CDR3 nucleotides read TGTGCCAGCACCTACCGACAGGCCCCTAGCACAGATACGCAGTATTTT. This encodes CASTYRQAPSTDTQYF. The V gene is TRBV28, the J gene TRBJ2-3; maybe TRBD1 (6 bases). V dropped 7 bases and J dropped 0 bases, with 17 bases sitting between them. Per the germline V gene, CDR1 is MDHEN and CDR2 is SYDVKM. The CDR3 covers 16 residues.